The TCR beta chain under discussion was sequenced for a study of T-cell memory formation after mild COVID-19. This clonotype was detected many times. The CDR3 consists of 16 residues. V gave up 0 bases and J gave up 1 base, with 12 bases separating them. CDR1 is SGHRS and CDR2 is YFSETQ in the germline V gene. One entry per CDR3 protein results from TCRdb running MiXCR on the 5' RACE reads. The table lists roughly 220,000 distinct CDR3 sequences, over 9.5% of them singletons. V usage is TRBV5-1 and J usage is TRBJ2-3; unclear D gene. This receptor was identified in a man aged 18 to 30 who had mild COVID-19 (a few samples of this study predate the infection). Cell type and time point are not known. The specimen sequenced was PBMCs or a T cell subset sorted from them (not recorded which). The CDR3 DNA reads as TGCGCCAGCAGCTTGGGAGACGTTGGAGGCACAGATACGCAGTATTTT. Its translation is CASSLGDVGGTDTQYF.